The 9 T cell receptor beta chains given below trace back to one sample, sequenced in a study of control samples from healthy donors and cancer patients. Assay used: immunoSEQ multiplex PCR; TCRdb lists only in-frame clones, some missing. The table has around 95,000 clones, roughly 90% seen once. Sequences were obtained from blood. The receptors derive from a woman aged 50 to 60 in good health.

This rearrangement joins TRBV25-1 to TRBJ1-2, with a weak D call TRBD1 (5 bases). This CDR3 region has 14 residues. V was pared by 0 bases and J by 6 bases, with 11 bases between. Germline V gene lookup returns CDR1 MGHDK and CDR2 SYGVNS. CDR3 in DNA: TGTGCCAGCAGTGAATACAGGGAGGTTGATGGCTACACCTTC. This translates into CASSEYREVDGYTF.

The chain employs TRBV18 and TRBJ2-2; D is possibly TRBD1 or TRBD2 (5 bases each). The CDR3 runs to 13 residues. V dropped 6 bases and J dropped 7 bases, with 12 bases sitting between them. Germline loops: CDR1 KGHSH, CDR2 LQKENI. This chain's CDR3 is CASSSRGDGELFF. In nucleotides, the CDR3 is TGTGCCAGCTCGTCACGAGGGGACGGGGAGCTGTTTTTT. The complete variable domain, with remaining parts taken from reference TRBV18 and TRBJ2-2, reads NAGVMQNPRHLVRRRGQEARLRCSPMKGHSHVYWYRQLPEEGLKFMVYLQKENIIDESGMPKERFSAEFPKEGPSILRIQQVVRGDSAAYFCASSSRGDGELFFGEGSRLTVL.

The chain has TRBV25-1 and TRBJ2-5; TRBD1 or TRBD2 may be the D gene (5 bases each). Trimming stripped 1 base from V and 5 bases from J, with 11 bases between. CDR1 MGHDK and CDR2 SYGVNS come from the germline V gene. CDR3 length: 14 amino acids. Here the CDR3 DNA reads TGTGCCAGCAGTGAATTTAGGGGCGGGGAGACCCAGTACTTC. The encoded protein is CASSEFRGGETQYF.

This clone was detected a few times. The V call is TRBV4-3, the J call TRBJ2-1; 7 positions agree with TRBD2. This CDR3 spans 16 amino acids. The J segment lost 2 bases and the V segment lost 0 bases, leaving 4 bases of the junction unmatched. The germline gives CDR1 LGHNA, CDR2 YSLEER. CDR3 DNA sequence: TGCGCCAGCAGCCAAGATCCTAGCGGCACCTACAATGAGCAGTTCTTC. This translates into CASSQDPSGTYNEQFF.

The J gene is TRBJ2-3, the V gene TRBV7-3; D possibly corresponds to TRBD2 (5 bases). The CDR3 totals 16 residues. Trimming left V 2 bases short and J 0 bases short, with 12 bases between. CDR1 SGHTA and CDR2 FQGTGA come from the germline V gene. CDR3 DNA sequence: TGTGCCAGCAGCTTACGGGCGGGTACTAGCACAGATACGCAGTATTTT. Its protein product is CASSLRAGTSTDTQYF.

On this clone itself: Distinct nucleotide sequences in the sample also encode this CDR3. This chain connects TRBV19 to TRBJ1-6; 7 bases fit TRBD1. The CDR3 is 14 amino acids. The germline CDR1 and CDR2 sequences are LNHDA and SQIVND (reference sequence). Germline trimming cut 3 bases from V and 5 bases from J; bases unmatched to any gene: 1. CDR3 sequence reads: CASSIQGDNSPLHF. The CDR3 DNA sequence: TGTGCCAGTAGTATCCAGGGGGATAATTCACCCCTCCACTTT.

The chain links TRBV6-5 to TRBJ1-2; D is unclear. Trimming removed 2 bases from V and 8 bases from J, with 12 bases in between. The CDR3 covers 13 residues. Germline loops: CDR1 MNHEY, CDR2 SVGAGI. Here the CDR3 DNA reads TGTGCCAGCAGTTACAGGAGCAGGATAGGCTACACCTTC. Amino acid sequence: CASSYRSRIGYTF.

The CDR3 reads CASSLIRQGNSPLHF. Here the CDR3 DNA reads TGTGCCAGCAGTTTAATACGGCAGGGAAATTCACCCCTCCACTTT. J is TRBJ1-6 and V is TRBV27; D is perhaps TRBD1 (5 bases). The CDR3 sequence is 15 residues long. Trimming took 2 bases from V and 7 from J, leaving 12 bases between them. In germline, CDR1 is MNHEY, CDR2 SMNVEV (reference sequence).

The rearrangement links TRBV24-1 to TRBJ2-1; D remains ambiguous. V was pared by 3 bases and J by 5 bases, with 22 bases between. CDR1 is KGHDR and CDR2 is SFDVKD in the germline V gene. The CDR3 length is 18 residues. The CDR3 DNA reads TGTGCCACCAGTGATCTCGAGCGCCCTGCTGGTGGGGACAATGAGCAGTTCTTC. Protein sequence: CATSDLERPAGGDNEQFF.